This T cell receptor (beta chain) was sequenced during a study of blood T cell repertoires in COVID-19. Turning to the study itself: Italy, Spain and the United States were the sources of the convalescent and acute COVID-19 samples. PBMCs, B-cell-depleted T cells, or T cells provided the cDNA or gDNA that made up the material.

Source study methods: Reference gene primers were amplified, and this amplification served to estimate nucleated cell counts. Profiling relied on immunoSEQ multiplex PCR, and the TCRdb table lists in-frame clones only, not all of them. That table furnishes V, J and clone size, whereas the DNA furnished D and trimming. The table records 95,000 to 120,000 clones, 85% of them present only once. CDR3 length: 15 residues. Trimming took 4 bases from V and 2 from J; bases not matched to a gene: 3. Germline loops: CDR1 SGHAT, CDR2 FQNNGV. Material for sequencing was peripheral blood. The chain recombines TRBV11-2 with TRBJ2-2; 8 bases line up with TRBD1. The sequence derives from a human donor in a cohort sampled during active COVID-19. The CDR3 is CASSWTGTNTGELFF. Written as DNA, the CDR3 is TGTGCCAGCAGCTGGACAGGGACCAACACCGGGGAGCTGTTTTTT. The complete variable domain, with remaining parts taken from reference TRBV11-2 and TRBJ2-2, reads EAGVAQSPRYKIIEKRQSVAFWCNPISGHATLYWYQQILGQGPKLLIQFQNNGVVDDSQLPKDRFSAERLKGVDSTLKIQPAKLEDSAVYLCASSWTGTNTGELFFGEGSRLTVL.